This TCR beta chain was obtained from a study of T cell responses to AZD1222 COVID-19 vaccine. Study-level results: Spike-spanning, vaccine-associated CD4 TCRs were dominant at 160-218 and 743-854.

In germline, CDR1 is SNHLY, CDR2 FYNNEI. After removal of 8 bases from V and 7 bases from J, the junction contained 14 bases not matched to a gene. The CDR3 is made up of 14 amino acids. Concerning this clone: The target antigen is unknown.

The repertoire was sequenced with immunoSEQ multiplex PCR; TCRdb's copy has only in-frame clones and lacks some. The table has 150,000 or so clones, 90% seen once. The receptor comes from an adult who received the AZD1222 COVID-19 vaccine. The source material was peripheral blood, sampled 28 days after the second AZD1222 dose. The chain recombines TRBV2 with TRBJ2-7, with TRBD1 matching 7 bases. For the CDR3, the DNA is TGTGCCAGCGTAGCGAGACAGGGAATCACAGAGCAGTACTTC. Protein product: CASVARQGITEQYF.